The present TCR beta chain was sequenced within a study of Ad26.COV2.S vaccination and SARS-CoV-2 variants. Treatment in this sample: some 20 received Ad26.COV2.S at low or high dose, single or two shots; several received placebo; per-sample allocation not given. Sampling was performed 63 days after the first vaccine or placebo injection. Generated by immunoSEQ multiplex PCR, the TCRdb table keeps only in-frame clones and is missing some. The repertoire holds 250,000 to 300,000 clones, with roughly 86% as singletons. Material: peripheral blood, obtained in a trial of Ad26.COV2.S vaccine versus placebo. The TCR sequence derives from a person aged 18-60 years who received the Ad26.COV2.S COVID-19 vaccine or a placebo.

The chain's CDR3 is CASISRRGLMNTEAFF. Written as DNA, the CDR3 is TGTGCCAGTATCAGCAGGCGGGGCCTAATGAACACTGAAGCTTTCTTT. V is TRBV19 and J is TRBJ1-1; D is possibly TRBD1 (5 bases). The ends were cut back, 7 bases at V and 0 bases at J, with 18 bases in the middle. Germline CDR1 and CDR2: LNHDA and SQIVND (reference sequence). The CDR3 is 16 residues long.